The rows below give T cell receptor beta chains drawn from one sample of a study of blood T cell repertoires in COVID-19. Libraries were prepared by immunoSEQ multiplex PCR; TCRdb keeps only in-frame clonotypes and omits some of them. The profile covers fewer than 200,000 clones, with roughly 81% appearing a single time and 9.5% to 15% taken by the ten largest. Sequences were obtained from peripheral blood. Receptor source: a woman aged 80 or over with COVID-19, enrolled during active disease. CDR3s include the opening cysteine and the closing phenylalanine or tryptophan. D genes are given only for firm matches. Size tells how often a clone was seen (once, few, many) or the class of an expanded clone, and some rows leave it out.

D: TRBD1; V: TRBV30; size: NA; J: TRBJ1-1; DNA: TGTGCCTGGAGTCTAACAGGGGGCGACACTGAAGCTTTCTTT; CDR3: CAWSLTGGDTEAFF
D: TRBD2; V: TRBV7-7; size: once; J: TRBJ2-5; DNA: TGTGCTAGCAGCTTGGGAATCGCGGGAGGGCCACAAGAGACCCAGTACTTC; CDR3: CASSLGIAGGPQETQYF
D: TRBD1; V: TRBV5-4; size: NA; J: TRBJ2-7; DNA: TGTGCCAGCAGCTTGGACTTTAGGACAGGGCAAAGGGAGCAGTACTTC; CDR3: CASSLDFRTGQREQYF
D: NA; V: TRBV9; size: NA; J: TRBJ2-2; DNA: TGTGCCAGCAGCGTTACCGGGACACCCACCGGGGAGCTGTTTTTT; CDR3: CASSVTGTPTGELFF
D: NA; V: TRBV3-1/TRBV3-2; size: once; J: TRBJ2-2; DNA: TGTGCCAGCAGCCAAGTGTTTAGCAGTACCGGGGAGCTGTTTTTT; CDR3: CASSQVFSSTGELFF
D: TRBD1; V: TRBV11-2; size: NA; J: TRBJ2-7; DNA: TGTGCCAGCAGCTTTCAACAGGGGTCAGCCTACGAGCAGTACTTC; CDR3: CASSFQQGSAYEQYF
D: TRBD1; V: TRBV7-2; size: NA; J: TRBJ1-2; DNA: TGTGCCAGCAGCTCGATTGTAGGGGGCGGTGGCTACACCTTC; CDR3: CASSSIVGGGGYTF
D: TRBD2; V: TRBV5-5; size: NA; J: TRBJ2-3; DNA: TGTGCCAGCAGCTCCTGGACTAGCGGGATGGGAGGGAGCACAGATACGCAGTATTTT; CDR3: CASSSWTSGMGGSTDTQYF
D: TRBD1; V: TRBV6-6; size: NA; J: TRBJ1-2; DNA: TGTGCCAGCAGGCCGACAGGGGCCCAACTCTATGGCTACACCTTC; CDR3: CASRPTGAQLYGYTF
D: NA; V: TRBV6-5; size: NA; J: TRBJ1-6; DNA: TGTGCCAGCAGGGCGGGGAATAATTCACCCCTCCACTTT; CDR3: CASRAGNNSPLHF
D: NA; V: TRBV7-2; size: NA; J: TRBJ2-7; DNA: TGTGCCAGCAGCTTAGCGGCAGGGGGGCCCTACGAGCAGTACTTC; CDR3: CASSLAAGGPYEQYF
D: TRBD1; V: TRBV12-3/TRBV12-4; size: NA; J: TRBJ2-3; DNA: TGTGCCAGCAAGACAGGGGGAACAGATACGCAGTATTTT; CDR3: CASKTGGTDTQYF
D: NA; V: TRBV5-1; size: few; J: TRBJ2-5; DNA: TGCGCCAGCAGCGGCACTACAGGGTCTCACCAAGAGACCCAGTACTTC; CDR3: CASSGTTGSHQETQYF
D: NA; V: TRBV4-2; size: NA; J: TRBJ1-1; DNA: TGTGCCAGCGGCCGGGCTCTGAACACTGAAGCTTTCTTT; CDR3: CASGRALNTEAFF
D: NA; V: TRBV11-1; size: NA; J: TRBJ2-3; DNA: TGTGCCAGCACCCCAGGAAGCACAGATACGCAGTATTTT; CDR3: CASTPGSTDTQYF
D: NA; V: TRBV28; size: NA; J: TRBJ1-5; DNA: TGTGCCAGCAGCCCTACCGCCCTATATCAGCCCCAGCATTTT; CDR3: CASSPTALYQPQHF
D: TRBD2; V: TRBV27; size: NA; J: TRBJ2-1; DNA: TGTGCCAGCAGTTTACGCGGGAGTGTTGTTCGAGGACAGTTCTTC; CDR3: CASSLRGSVVRGQFF
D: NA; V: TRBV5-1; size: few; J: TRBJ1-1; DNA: TGCGCCAGCAGCTTATGGAATTTCGGGACTGAAGCTTTCTTT; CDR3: CASSLWNFGTEAFF
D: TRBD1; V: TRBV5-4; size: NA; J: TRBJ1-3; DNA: TGTGCCAGCAGCTTGGTGAGGACAGGGACCAAACTTTCTGGAAACACCATATATTTT; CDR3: CASSLVRTGTKLSGNTIYF
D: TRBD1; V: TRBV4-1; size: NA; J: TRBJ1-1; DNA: TGCGCCAGCAGCCAAGTCAAGGAGAGGGGGCTTGGTGGCACTGAAGCTTTCTTT; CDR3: CASSQVKERGLGGTEAFF
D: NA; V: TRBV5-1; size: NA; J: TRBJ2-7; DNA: TGCGCCAGCAGCTTGGCAATAGGGACAACTTACGAGCAGTACTTC; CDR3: CASSLAIGTTYEQYF
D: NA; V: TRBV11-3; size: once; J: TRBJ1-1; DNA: TGTGCCAGCAGCTTAACGGGGGGCTACGGTGAAGCTTTCTTT; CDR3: CASSLTGGYGEAFF
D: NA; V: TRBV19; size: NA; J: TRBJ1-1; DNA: TGTGCCAGTAGTCGAGGGAACACTGAAGCTTTCTTT; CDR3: CASSRGNTEAFF